This T cell receptor (beta chain) was sequenced in a study of T cells in Graves' hyperthyroidism and ophthalmopathy. The study, taken as a whole, reports: Blood shared most expanded thyroid clonotypes above 0.001.

Stable hyperthyroidism: no ophthalmopathy progression over 18 months of follow-up. The study excluded patients with uncontrolled infection, other autoimmune disease, pregnancy or lactation. This clonotype was observed many times. Its antigen is undetermined. Amplification targeted TCR beta CDR3 regions from RNA transcripts. The primer set for the first-round RT-PCR of the TCR CDR3 was HTBI. TCRdb processed the multiplex PCR reads anew with MiXCR; each CDR3 protein has one entry. The data hold about 690,000 distinct CDR3 sequences, with 15% to 20% observed a single time. There are 14 residues in the CDR3. The germline V gene encodes CDR1 SGDLS and CDR2 YYNGEE. V was clipped by 3 bases and J by 4 bases; unmatched bases: 2.

Material for sequencing was blood. The chain carries TRBV9 and TRBJ1-1; 11 nucleotides align to TRBD1. The sequence came from a man aged 45-65 years with Graves' hyperthyroidism. The CDR3 DNA follows: TGTGCCAGCAGCGAAGGGACAGGGGGCACTGAAGCTTTCTTT. Translation gives CASSEGTGGTEAFF.